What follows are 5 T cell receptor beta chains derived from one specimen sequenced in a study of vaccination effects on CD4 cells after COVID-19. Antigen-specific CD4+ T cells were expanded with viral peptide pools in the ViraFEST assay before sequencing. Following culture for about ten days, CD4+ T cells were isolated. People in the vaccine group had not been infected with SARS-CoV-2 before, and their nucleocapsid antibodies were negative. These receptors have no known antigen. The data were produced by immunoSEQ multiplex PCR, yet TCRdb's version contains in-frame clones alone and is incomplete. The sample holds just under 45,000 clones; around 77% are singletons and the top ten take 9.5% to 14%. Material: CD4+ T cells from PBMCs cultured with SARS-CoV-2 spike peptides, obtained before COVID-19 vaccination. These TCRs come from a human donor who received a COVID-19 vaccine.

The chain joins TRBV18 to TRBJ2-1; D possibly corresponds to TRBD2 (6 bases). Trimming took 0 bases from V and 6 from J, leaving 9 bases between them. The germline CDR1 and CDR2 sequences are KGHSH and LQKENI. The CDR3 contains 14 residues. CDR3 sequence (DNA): TGTGCCAGCTCACCACCGACTAGAAGCAATGAGCAGTTCTTC. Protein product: CASSPPTRSNEQFF.

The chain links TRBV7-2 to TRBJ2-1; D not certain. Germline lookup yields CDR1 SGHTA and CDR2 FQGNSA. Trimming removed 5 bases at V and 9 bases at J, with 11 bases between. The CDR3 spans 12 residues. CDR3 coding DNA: TGTGCCAGCAGCGCGCTGTCGCGTGAGCAGTTCTTC. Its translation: CASSALSREQFF.

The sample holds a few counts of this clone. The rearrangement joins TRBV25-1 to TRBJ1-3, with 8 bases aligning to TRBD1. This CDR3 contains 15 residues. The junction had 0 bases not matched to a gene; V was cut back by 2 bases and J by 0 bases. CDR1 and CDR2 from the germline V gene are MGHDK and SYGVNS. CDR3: CASSETGGSGNTIYF. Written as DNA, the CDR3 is TGTGCCAGCAGTGAAACAGGGGGCTCTGGAAACACCATATATTTT.

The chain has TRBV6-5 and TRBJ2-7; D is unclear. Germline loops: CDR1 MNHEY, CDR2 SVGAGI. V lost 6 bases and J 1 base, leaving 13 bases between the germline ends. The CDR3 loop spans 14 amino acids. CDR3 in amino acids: CASRQTQRSYEQYV. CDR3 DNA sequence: TGTGCCAGCAGACAGACACAGAGGTCCTACGAGCAGTACGTC.

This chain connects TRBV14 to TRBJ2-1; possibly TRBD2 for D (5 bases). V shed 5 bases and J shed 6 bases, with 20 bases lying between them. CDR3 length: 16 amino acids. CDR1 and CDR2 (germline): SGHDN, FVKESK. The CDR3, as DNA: TGTGCCAGCAGCACCTTCGAAGCTCAACGGGGCAATGAGCAGTTCTTC. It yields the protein CASSTFEAQRGNEQFF.